These T cell receptor beta chains were read from a single sample in a study of blood T cell repertoires in COVID-19. Assay: immunoSEQ multiplex PCR; the TCRdb copy retains only in-frame clones and omits some. The sample yields more than 110,000 clones, over 65% seen once. Source material: peripheral blood. Receptors originate from a woman of 80 years or more with active or convalescent COVID-19. Each CDR3 is given with its conserved first and last residue. The order of the fields is CDR3 protein, CDR3 DNA, J gene, V gene, clone size, D gene. D genes are given only for firm matches. Clone size appears in some rows only: once, few, many, or a class for an expanded clone.

cdr3_aa: CASSTRLAGLYEQYF; cdr3_nt: TGTGCCAGCAGCACGAGACTAGCGGGGCTCTACGAGCAGTACTTC; j_call: TRBJ2-7; v_call: TRBV7-2; clone_size: .; d_call: TRBD2
cdr3_aa: CASSQQRENTQYF; cdr3_nt: TGTGCCAGCAGCCAACAGCGGGAGAATACGCAGTATTTT; j_call: TRBJ2-3; v_call: TRBV7-3; clone_size: few; d_call: TRBD2
cdr3_aa: CASIKTGSNQPQHF; cdr3_nt: TGTGCCAGCATTAAGACAGGGAGCAATCAGCCCCAGCATTTT; j_call: TRBJ1-5; v_call: TRBV6-1; clone_size: .; d_call: TRBD1
cdr3_aa: CASSGGQTVNYGYTF; cdr3_nt: TGCGCCAGCAGCGGGGGACAGACCGTGAACTATGGCTACACCTTC; j_call: TRBJ1-2; v_call: TRBV5-1; clone_size: .; d_call: TRBD1
cdr3_aa: CASSLWAWNSPLHF; cdr3_nt: TGTGCCAGCAGTTTATGGGCCTGGAATTCACCCCTCCACTTT; j_call: TRBJ1-6; v_call: TRBV27; clone_size: .; d_call: .
cdr3_aa: CASSQKQGGQGGYEQYF; cdr3_nt: TGCGCCAGCAGCCAAAAACAAGGGGGACAGGGGGGTTACGAGCAGTACTTC; j_call: TRBJ2-7; v_call: TRBV4-1; clone_size: .; d_call: TRBD1
cdr3_aa: CASSETGTSLYEQYF; cdr3_nt: TGTGCCAGCAGTGAAACCGGGACAAGCCTCTACGAGCAGTACTTC; j_call: TRBJ2-7; v_call: TRBV6-1; clone_size: once; d_call: .
cdr3_aa: CAWSVRQGMGYGYTF; cdr3_nt: TGTGCCTGGAGTGTACGGCAGGGGATGGGATATGGCTACACCTTC; j_call: TRBJ1-2; v_call: TRBV30; clone_size: few; d_call: .
cdr3_aa: CSGVSGGFTDTQYF; cdr3_nt: TGCAGCGGAGTTAGCGGGGGGTTCACAGATACGCAGTATTTT; j_call: TRBJ2-3; v_call: TRBV29-1; clone_size: .; d_call: TRBD2
cdr3_aa: CASSPWDSYEQYF; cdr3_nt: TGTGCCAGCAGCCCATGGGACAGCTACGAGCAGTACTTC; j_call: TRBJ2-7; v_call: TRBV7-8; clone_size: many; d_call: TRBD1
cdr3_aa: CASSSFEATGFRGYTF; cdr3_nt: TGTGCCAGCAGCTCGTTCGAGGCTACAGGGTTCCGGGGCTACACCTTC; j_call: TRBJ1-2; v_call: TRBV7-2; clone_size: once; d_call: .
cdr3_aa: CASRHEQGLYSPLHF; cdr3_nt: TGTGCCAGCAGGCATGAACAGGGCTTGTATTCACCCCTCCACTTT; j_call: TRBJ1-6; v_call: TRBV7-8; clone_size: .; d_call: .
cdr3_aa: CASSAQGRGYTEAFF; cdr3_nt: TGTGCCAGCAGTGCACAGGGGAGAGGGTACACTGAAGCTTTCTTT; j_call: TRBJ1-1; v_call: TRBV28; clone_size: .; d_call: TRBD1
cdr3_aa: CASSYKGGLQPQHF; cdr3_nt: TGTGCCAGCAGTTACAAAGGGGGCTTACAGCCCCAGCATTTT; j_call: TRBJ1-5; v_call: TRBV6-5; clone_size: .; d_call: TRBD1
cdr3_aa: CASSLASREQFF; cdr3_nt: TGTGCCAGCAGCTTAGCATCGCGAGAGCAGTTCTTC; j_call: TRBJ2-1; v_call: TRBV7-2; clone_size: .; d_call: .
cdr3_aa: CASSLYRAEGYTF; cdr3_nt: TGTGCCAGCAGCTTATACAGGGCAGAAGGCTACACCTTC; j_call: TRBJ1-2; v_call: TRBV7-2; clone_size: .; d_call: .
cdr3_aa: CASTSQSGGSYEQYF; cdr3_nt: TGCGCCAGCACCTCCCAGAGCGGGGGTTCCTACGAGCAGTACTTC; j_call: TRBJ2-7; v_call: TRBV5-1; clone_size: .; d_call: TRBD2
cdr3_aa: CASSLGPAGGANTEAFF; cdr3_nt: TGTGCCAGCAGCTTAGGCCCAGCAGGGGGTGCGAACACTGAAGCTTTCTTT; j_call: TRBJ1-1; v_call: TRBV13; clone_size: .; d_call: TRBD1
cdr3_aa: CASSRRTVNQPQHF; cdr3_nt: TGTGCCAGCAGCCGTCGGACAGTCAATCAGCCCCAGCATTTT; j_call: TRBJ1-5; v_call: TRBV21-1; clone_size: once; d_call: .
cdr3_aa: CASSRGQQTYNEQFF; cdr3_nt: TGCGCCAGCAGCAGGGGACAGCAGACCTACAATGAGCAGTTCTTC; j_call: TRBJ2-1; v_call: TRBV5-1; clone_size: few; d_call: TRBD1
cdr3_aa: CAWSIGGGGYEQYF; cdr3_nt: TGTGCCTGGAGCATTGGCGGGGGAGGTTACGAGCAGTACTTC; j_call: TRBJ2-7; v_call: TRBV30; clone_size: once; d_call: TRBD2
cdr3_aa: CASSPATVSYEQYF; cdr3_nt: TGTGCCAGCTCACCGGCGACAGTTTCCTACGAGCAGTACTTC; j_call: TRBJ2-7; v_call: TRBV18; clone_size: .; d_call: .
cdr3_aa: CASSQDGTANQPQHF; cdr3_nt: TGTGCCAGCAGCCAAGATGGGACAGCTAATCAGCCCCAGCATTTT; j_call: TRBJ1-5; v_call: TRBV4-2; clone_size: few; d_call: TRBD1